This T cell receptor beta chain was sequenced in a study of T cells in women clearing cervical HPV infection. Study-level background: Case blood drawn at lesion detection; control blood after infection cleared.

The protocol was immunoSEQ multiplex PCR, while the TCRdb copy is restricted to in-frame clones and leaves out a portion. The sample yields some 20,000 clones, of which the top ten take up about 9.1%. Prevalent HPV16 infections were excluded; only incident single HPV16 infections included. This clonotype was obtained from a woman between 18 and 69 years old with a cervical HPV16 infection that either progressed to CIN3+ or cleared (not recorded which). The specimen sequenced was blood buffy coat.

Here the CDR3 reads CSAREGMNEKLFF. CDR3 bases read: TGCAGTGCTAGGGAGGGTATGAATGAAAAA. The chain links TRBV20-1 to TRBJ1-4; D unclear. The read terminates 3 residues ahead of where the CDR3 ends, so the germline J gene completes it. The germline CDR1 and CDR2 sequences are DFQATT and SNEGSKA (reference sequence). CDR3 length: 13 residues. The germline V and J ends were trimmed by 3 bases and 5 bases, with 10 bases remaining between them.